This is a list of T cell receptor beta chains from one sample in a study of blood T cell repertoires in COVID-19. Method: immunoSEQ multiplex PCR; TCRdb's copy keeps in-frame clones and lacks some. The sample holds 150,000 to 200,000 clones, about four fifths seen once. Sequences were obtained from peripheral blood. The receptors come from a woman in her sixties with COVID-19, enrolled during active disease. Each CDR3 is given with its conserved first and last residue. A row's size may be missing; if present it is once, few, many or a size class.

V	size	J	CDR3
TRBV13	NA	TRBJ1-2	CASSLASSHYGYTF
TRBV27	NA	TRBJ2-3	CASSFDRVIADTQYF
TRBV27	NA	TRBJ1-4	CASSLFRLSGDEKLFF
TRBV5-1	NA	TRBJ1-1	CASSLLSPGQGTEAFF
TRBV2	NA	TRBJ1-6	CASSITSGNSPLHF
TRBV10-3	NA	TRBJ2-5	CAISERPTGGGGETQYF
TRBV6-1	NA	TRBJ2-2	CASSELGQNGELFF
TRBV9	NA	TRBJ2-2	CASSVLTGTKAGELFF
TRBV7-3	NA	TRBJ2-6	CASSLFGRANVLTF
TRBV28	NA	TRBJ2-7	CASSPLSYEQYF
TRBV21-1	few	TRBJ2-1	CASSHGTGEGDEQFF
TRBV10-3	once	TRBJ1-1	CATETGVNTEAFF
TRBV5-1	NA	TRBJ2-3	CASTSDDSLTDTQYF
TRBV15	NA	TRBJ2-7	CATSRDKGTGGYEQYF
TRBV11-3	NA	TRBJ2-3	CASSPRQGTDTQYF
TRBV5-1	NA	TRBJ2-7	CASRTSGSGHEQYF
TRBV2	NA	TRBJ2-1	CASSFLAEGSRFF
TRBV18	NA	TRBJ1-6	CASSLKTDNSPLHF
TRBV2	NA	TRBJ2-1	CASRWNRENEQFF
TRBV19	NA	TRBJ1-6	CASSIGASPLHF
TRBV5-6	NA	TRBJ1-2	CASSLGGGFTNYGYTF
TRBV5-1	NA	TRBJ2-5	CASSPGTSSSTQYF
TRBV10-3	NA	TRBJ1-6	CAISEGDSDNSPLHF
TRBV29-1	NA	TRBJ2-5	CSVLLDRAWETQYF
TRBV5-4	once	TRBJ2-3	CASSFERVTDTQYF
TRBV5-4	NA	TRBJ2-3	CASSWPSGGTDTQYF
TRBV10-3	few	TRBJ1-2	CAISESGQGMYGYTF
TRBV7-2	NA	TRBJ2-1	CASSLPGSSYNEQFF
TRBV11-1	NA	TRBJ2-7	CASSAIIGGEQYF
TRBV28	NA	TRBJ2-7	CASRTGGLAVYEQYF
TRBV5-1	few	TRBJ2-1	CALDSHPHNEQFF
TRBV5-4	few	TRBJ1-2	CASSLDAGRQAGYTF
TRBV5-8	NA	TRBJ2-2	CASSWELATGELFF
TRBV2	NA	TRBJ1-2	CASSVGRNYGYTF
TRBV2	NA	TRBJ1-1	CASSGPGVTEAFF
TRBV5-1	NA	TRBJ2-5	CASSLEFASLGETQYF
TRBV3-1/TRBV3-2	NA	TRBJ1-6	CASSQVAGAYSPLHF
TRBV6-5	NA	TRBJ1-1	CASSYSRVTEAFF
TRBV28	NA	TRBJ2-1	CASSSGGTGAPYNEQFF
TRBV3-1/TRBV3-2	NA	TRBJ2-1	CASSGRGKSSYNEQFF
TRBV7-9	NA	TRBJ2-3	CASSSNPSGGENTQYF
TRBV7-8	once	TRBJ2-1	CASSRRLAGATSSYNEQFF
TRBV11-1	NA	TRBJ2-7	CASSLLTGLALHEQYF
TRBV21-1	NA	TRBJ2-1	CASSNRTGTHEQFF
TRBV9	NA	TRBJ2-5	CASSVEGAPLETQYF
TRBV5-6	NA	TRBJ1-4	CASSPTGRNEKLFF
TRBV5-1	NA	TRBJ2-5	CASSTDRGRVETQYF
TRBV19	once	TRBJ1-1	CASSTVLTGFGTEAFF
TRBV7-2	NA	TRBJ1-1	CASSLSLGQGNTEAFF
TRBV7-3	NA	TRBJ2-5	CASSATGAQETQYF
TRBV4-2	once	TRBJ1-1	CASSQADRFNTEAFF
TRBV4-2	NA	TRBJ2-2	CASSQVSPTGELFF
TRBV5-6	NA	TRBJ2-3	CASSLAAEMDTQYF
TRBV5-1	NA	TRBJ1-1	CASSYDREAAFF
TRBV15	NA	TRBJ1-4	CATSSRRGSGEKLFF